The 28 T cell receptor beta chains below were found in one sample sequenced in a study of blood T cell repertoires in COVID-19. Using immunoSEQ multiplex PCR, the repertoire was profiled, and TCRdb retains in-frame clones only, with some absent. Of more than 90,000 clones listed, around 86% are singletons. The source material was peripheral blood. The origin of the receptors is a man in his forties with acute or convalescent COVID-19.

The chain links TRBV10-3 to TRBJ2-5; weak D call: TRBD2 (5 bases). This CDR3 comprises 15 residues. The germline V gene has CDR1 ENHRY and CDR2 SYGVKD. The ends were cut back, 8 bases at V and 0 bases at J, with 16 bases in the middle. The chain's CDR3 is CAISEGGPNQETQYF. CDR3 bases: TGTGCCATCTCTGAGGGCGGGCCGAACCAAGAGACCCAGTACTTC.

The CDR3 nucleotides are TGTGCCAGCAGCCCTCGGCGGGGGGCAAAGGGAACCGGGGAGCTGTTTTTT. The encoded protein is CASSPRRGAKGTGELFF. The rearrangement links TRBV6-2 or TRBV6-3 to TRBJ2-2; 8 nucleotides line up with TRBD2. This CDR3 region has 17 residues. J lost 5 bases, V lost 6 bases, and 14 bases had no gene match. CDR1 is MNHEY, CDR2 SVGEGT, per germline.

This chain links TRBV5-4 with TRBJ1-1; TRBD1 matches at 8 bases. With V trimmed by 0 bases and J by 1 base, 5 bases remained unmatched. This CDR3 region has 16 residues. In germline, CDR1 is SGHNT, CDR2 YYREEE (reference sequence). CDR3 region: CASSLDPQGGNTEAFF. The CDR3, as DNA: TGTGCCAGCAGCTTGGATCCACAGGGGGGGAACACTGAAGCTTTCTTT. The full variable domain, in which reference TRBV5-4 and TRBJ1-1 provide the parts outside the CDR3, is ETGVTQSPTHLIKTRGQQVTLRCSSQSGHNTVSWYQQALGQGPQFIFQYYREEENGRGNFPPRFSGLQFPNYSSELNVNALELDDSALYLCASSLDPQGGNTEAFFGQGTRLTVV.

This rearrangement joins TRBV3-1 (or the pseudogene TRBV3-2) to TRBJ2-7; 7 nucleotides agree with TRBD2. The CDR3 contains 15 residues. Unmatched junction bases numbered 6, after V lost 1 base and J lost 3 bases. Germline V gene data show CDR1 as LGHDT and CDR2 as YNNKEL (reference sequence). The CDR3 sequence is CASSQAVLAFYEQYF. CDR3 in DNA: TGTGCCAGCAGCCAAGCTGTACTAGCGTTCTACGAGCAGTACTTC.

The chain joins TRBV19 to TRBJ1-2; no clear D. V was pared by 10 bases and J by 2 bases, with 14 bases between. The CDR3 runs to 13 residues. The germline gives CDR1 LNHDA, CDR2 SQIVND (reference sequence). The CDR3 DNA sequence: TGTGCCACAACTTGGAGAGAAAACTATGGCTACACCTTC. Encoded protein: CATTWRENYGYTF. The variable domain in full, completed from reference TRBV19 and TRBJ1-2, reads DGGITQSPKYLFRKEGQNVTLSCEQNLNHDAMYWYRQDPGQGLRLIYYSQIVNDFQKGDIAEGYSVSREKKESFPLTVTSAQKNPTAFYLCATTWRENYGYTFGSGTRLTVV.

CDR3 nucleotide sequence: TGTGCCAGTAGTTTACTACATGGAGAAACTGACTATGGCTACACCTTC. Translating gives CASSLLHGETDYGYTF. The rearrangement uses TRBV19 and TRBJ1-2; D is ambiguous. V gave up 5 bases and J gave up 3 bases, with 19 bases separating them. CDR1 is LNHDA, CDR2 SQIVND, per germline (reference sequence). The CDR3 loop spans 16 amino acids. Filled out from reference TRBV19 and TRBJ1-2, the complete variable domain reads DGGITQSPKYLFRKEGQNVTLSCEQNLNHDAMYWYRQDPGQGLRLIYYSQIVNDFQKGDIAEGYSVSREKKESFPLTVTSAQKNPTAFYLCASSLLHGETDYGYTFGSGTRLTVV.

This chain connects TRBV19 to TRBJ1-5; D remains unclear. The V and J ends lost 7 bases and 2 bases respectively, with 9 bases between them. CDR3 length equals 13 residues. Germline V gene sequence: CDR1 LNHDA, CDR2 SQIVND (reference sequence). The CDR3: CASKSVGNQPQHF. CDR3 nucleotides: TGTGCCAGTAAGTCCGTAGGCAATCAGCCCCAGCATTTT.

CDR3 bases: TGTGCCAGCACCTTAGCGGGAGTCCTGACCGGGGAGCTGTTTTTT. Its protein product is CASTLAGVLTGELFF. The V gene is TRBV5-4, the J gene TRBJ2-2, with TRBD2 identical over 9 bases. V gave up 6 bases and J gave up 5 bases; unmatched junction bases: 8. CDR3 size: 15 residues. The germline CDR1 and CDR2 sequences are SGHNT and YYREEE (reference sequence).

The V call is TRBV3-1 (or the pseudogene TRBV3-2), the J call TRBJ1-5; D not resolved. The ends were cut back, 0 bases at V and 5 bases at J, with 11 bases in the middle. This CDR3 has 15 residues. Germline CDR1 reads LGHDT; CDR2 reads YNNKEL (reference sequence). The CDR3 DNA follows: TGTGCCAGCAGCCAAGACAACTATGGGTATCAGCCCCAGCATTTT. Translated: CASSQDNYGYQPQHF.

V gene TRBV6-5 combines with J gene TRBJ1-2, with 10 bases matching TRBD1. Per the germline V gene, CDR1 is MNHEY and CDR2 is SVGAGI. The CDR3 has 13 amino acids. J was trimmed by 7 bases and V by 8 bases; bases with no gene match: 7. For the CDR3, the DNA is TGTGCCAGCTTCGCGGACAGGGGGAGTGGCTACACCTTC. Its protein product is CASFADRGSGYTF.

The genes are TRBV5-5 and TRBJ1-1; 10 positions agree with TRBD1. The CDR3 covers 19 residues. The V gene end was trimmed by 4 bases and the J gene end by 0 bases; junction bases not matched to a gene: 15. CDR1 and CDR2 from the germline V gene are SGHKS and YYEKEE (reference sequence). DNA for the CDR3: TGTGCCAGCAGCCCCGGGACAGGGGCCCACGCGTGGGTGAACACTGAAGCTTTCTTT. Its protein product is CASSPGTGAHAWVNTEAFF. Full variable domain (rest looked up from reference TRBV5-5 and TRBJ1-1): DAGVTQSPTHLIKTRGQQVTLRCSPISGHKSVSWYQQVLGQGPQFIFQYYEKEERGRGNFPDRFSARQFPNYSSELNVNALLLGDSALYLCASSPGTGAHAWVNTEAFFGQGTRLTVV.

This clone showed up just a few times. The chain is built from TRBV30 and TRBJ1-3; possible D gene TRBD1, 5 bases. The germline V gene encodes CDR1 GTSNPN and CDR2 SVGIG (reference sequence). Trimming took 3 bases from V and 5 from J, leaving 8 bases between them. The CDR3 covers 12 residues. CDR3 protein: CAWSPGRNTIYF. CDR3 nucleotide sequence: TGTGCCTGGAGCCCAGGGAGAAACACCATATATTTT.

V gene TRBV5-4 combines with J gene TRBJ1-1; D possibly corresponds to TRBD1 (5 bases). The CDR3 is 14 residues long. In germline, CDR1 is SGHNT, CDR2 YYREEE (reference sequence). V lost 8 bases and J 1 base, leaving 15 bases between the germline ends. The CDR3 sequence is CASYRGQGNTEAFF. In DNA, the CDR3 is TGTGCCAGTTATAGGGGTCAGGGGAACACTGAAGCTTTCTTT.

This clone has just a few counts. This chain uses TRBV6-1 with TRBJ1-4, with D possibly being TRBD1 (6 bases). V lost 2 bases, J lost 10 bases, and 11 bases lay in between. Germline CDR1 is MNHNS and CDR2 is SASEGT. The CDR3 totals 13 residues. The CDR3 region has the DNA TGTGCCAGCAGTGAACAGGGGAAAGGAAAACTGTTTTTT. Amino acid sequence: CASSEQGKGKLFF.

The V and J genes are TRBV6-1 and TRBJ1-4, with D possibly matching TRBD1 (6 bases). The CDR3 runs to 17 residues. Germline V lookup: CDR1 MNHNS, CDR2 SASEGT. V lost 2 bases, J lost 8 bases, and 21 bases lay in between. The CDR3 bases are TGTGCCAGCAGTGAATCTGTCTCGGGCGGGAGGGGGGAAAAACTGTTTTTT. This sequence encodes CASSESVSGGRGEKLFF.

Only one count was recorded for this clone. V is TRBV6-5 and J is TRBJ1-5, with no clear D. The CDR3 extends over 15 amino acids. Germline assignment: CDR1 MNHEY and CDR2 SVGAGI. Trimming cost V 2 bases and J 0 bases, with 8 bases left between them. The CDR3 coding sequence is TGTGCCAGCAGTTACGTCGAGAATAGCAATCAGCCCCAGCATTTT. This translates into CASSYVENSNQPQHF.

V is TRBV11-2 and J is TRBJ1-4; TRBD1 matches 10 bases. The V segment lost 3 bases and the J segment 7 bases; nucleotides outside the gene matches: 14. This CDR3 is 18 amino acids long. Germline CDR1 SGHAT, CDR2 FQNNGV. The CDR3 here is CASSFNLAPGTGAEKLFF. In nucleotides, the CDR3 is TGTGCCAGCAGCTTCAACCTTGCCCCCGGGACAGGGGCTGAAAAACTGTTTTTT.

J is TRBJ1-5 and V is TRBV30, with 7 bases fitting TRBD1. V lost 5 bases and J lost 1; bases outside the gene matches: 8. Germline V gene lookup returns CDR1 GTSNPN and CDR2 SVGIG (reference sequence). CDR3 length: 15 amino acids. The CDR3 loop reads CAWGLRGQSNQPQHF. The CDR3 DNA follows: TGTGCCTGGGGGTTACGGGGACAGAGCAATCAGCCCCAGCATTTT.

The chain couples TRBV4-2 to TRBJ1-4, with 9 bases lining up with TRBD1. After removal of 1 base from V and 8 bases from J, the junction contained 11 bases not matched to a gene. Germline CDR1 is LGHNA and CDR2 is YNFKEQ. This CDR3 spans 17 amino acids. The CDR3 sequence is CASSQGPPGTGTEKLFF. The CDR3 DNA reads as TGTGCCAGCAGCCAAGGGCCCCCTGGGACAGGGACCGAAAAACTGTTTTTT.

This clone was seen a handful of times. This chain uses TRBV3-1 (or the pseudogene TRBV3-2) with TRBJ2-2, with 8 nucleotides matching TRBD2. CDR3 length: 16 residues. Germline loops: CDR1 LGHDT, CDR2 YNNKEL (reference sequence). V trimming: 4 bases; J trimming: 7 bases; junction bases outside the gene matches: 11. CDR3 DNA sequence: TGTGCCAGCAGCCCTCCAACGGGGGGGCCTGGCGGGGAGCTGTTTTTT. This sequence encodes CASSPPTGGPGGELFF.

J is TRBJ2-7 and V is TRBV6-5; 10 bases line up with TRBD1. This CDR3 contains 14 residues. V dropped 8 bases and J dropped 7; count of bases not matched to a gene: 11. Germline loops: CDR1 MNHEY, CDR2 SVGAGI. The CDR3 here is CASLPGQGSAEQYF. CDR3 bases: TGTGCCAGCCTTCCGGGACAGGGGTCCGCGGAGCAGTACTTC.

The chain combines TRBV7-8 with TRBJ1-4; D gene ambiguous. The CDR3 consists of 16 residues. Germline V gene sequence: CDR1 SGHVS, CDR2 FQNEAQ. Trimming left V 5 bases short and J 8 bases short, with 21 bases between. The CDR3: CASSLRQGRLGEKLFF. The CDR3 nucleotides are TGTGCCAGCAGCCTAAGGCAAGGGAGGTTGGGGGAAAAACTGTTTTTT.

This chain connects TRBV6-1 to TRBJ1-2, with 8 bases that match TRBD1. CDR1 MNHNS and CDR2 SASEGT come from the germline V gene. The CDR3 has 14 residues. The J segment lost 7 bases and the V segment lost 3 bases, leaving 7 bases of the junction unmatched. CDR3 sequence: CASSETQGVGGYTF. CDR3 nucleotides: TGTGCCAGCAGTGAGACACAGGGGGTAGGTGGCTACACCTTC.

The chain links TRBV6-4 to TRBJ1-4; D is unclear. Germline loops: CDR1 MRHNA, CDR2 SNTAGT. Trimming removed 4 bases at V and 2 bases at J, with 11 bases between. The CDR3 is made up of 15 amino acids. CDR3 sequence (DNA): TGTGCCAGCAGTGCCAACCTAGGCACTAATGAAAAACTGTTTTTT. As protein: CASSANLGTNEKLFF.

This sequence joins TRBV5-5 and TRBJ2-5; TRBD2 agrees at 7 bases. Trimming at V came to 0 bases and at J to 5 bases, leaving 4 bases not matched to a gene. The germline V gene has CDR1 SGHKS and CDR2 YYEKEE (reference sequence). The CDR3 runs to 14 residues. CDR3 loop: CASSLGAGHETQYF. CDR3 nucleotides: TGTGCCAGCAGCTTGGGAGCGGGGCACGAGACCCAGTACTTC. Supplemented by reference TRBV5-5 and TRBJ2-5, the full variable domain reads DAGVTQSPTHLIKTRGQQVTLRCSPISGHKSVSWYQQVLGQGPQFIFQYYEKEERGRGNFPDRFSARQFPNYSSELNVNALLLGDSALYLCASSLGAGHETQYFGPGTRLLVL.

V usage is TRBV5-1 and J usage is TRBJ2-2; maybe TRBD1 (5 bases). This CDR3 has 16 amino acids. Germline V gene data show CDR1 as SGHRS and CDR2 as YFSETQ. Trimming left V 2 bases short and J 5 bases short, with 16 bases between. CDR3 in amino acids: CASSFVTTWTTGELFF. CDR3 in DNA: TGCGCCAGCAGCTTCGTTACCACCTGGACAACCGGGGAGCTGTTTTTT.

The chain combines TRBV21-1 with TRBJ1-2; no DNA check was done on the table's D call, TRBD1. TRBV21-1 is a documented pseudogene. This CDR3 contains 14 residues. The CDR3 nucleotides read TGTGCCAGCAGTTACAGGGGACTTTCGGAGGGCTACACCTTC. Encoded protein: CASSYRGLSEGYTF.

This chain uses TRBV30 with TRBJ1-4; 8 positions match TRBD1. V was clipped by 8 bases and J by 7 bases; unmatched bases: 9. The germline V gene encodes CDR1 GTSNPN and CDR2 SVGIG (reference sequence). This CDR3 is 13 amino acids long. The CDR3 spells CAQRRGRGEKLFF. CDR3 nucleotides: TGTGCCCAGCGCAGGGGGCGTGGTGAAAAACTGTTTTTT.